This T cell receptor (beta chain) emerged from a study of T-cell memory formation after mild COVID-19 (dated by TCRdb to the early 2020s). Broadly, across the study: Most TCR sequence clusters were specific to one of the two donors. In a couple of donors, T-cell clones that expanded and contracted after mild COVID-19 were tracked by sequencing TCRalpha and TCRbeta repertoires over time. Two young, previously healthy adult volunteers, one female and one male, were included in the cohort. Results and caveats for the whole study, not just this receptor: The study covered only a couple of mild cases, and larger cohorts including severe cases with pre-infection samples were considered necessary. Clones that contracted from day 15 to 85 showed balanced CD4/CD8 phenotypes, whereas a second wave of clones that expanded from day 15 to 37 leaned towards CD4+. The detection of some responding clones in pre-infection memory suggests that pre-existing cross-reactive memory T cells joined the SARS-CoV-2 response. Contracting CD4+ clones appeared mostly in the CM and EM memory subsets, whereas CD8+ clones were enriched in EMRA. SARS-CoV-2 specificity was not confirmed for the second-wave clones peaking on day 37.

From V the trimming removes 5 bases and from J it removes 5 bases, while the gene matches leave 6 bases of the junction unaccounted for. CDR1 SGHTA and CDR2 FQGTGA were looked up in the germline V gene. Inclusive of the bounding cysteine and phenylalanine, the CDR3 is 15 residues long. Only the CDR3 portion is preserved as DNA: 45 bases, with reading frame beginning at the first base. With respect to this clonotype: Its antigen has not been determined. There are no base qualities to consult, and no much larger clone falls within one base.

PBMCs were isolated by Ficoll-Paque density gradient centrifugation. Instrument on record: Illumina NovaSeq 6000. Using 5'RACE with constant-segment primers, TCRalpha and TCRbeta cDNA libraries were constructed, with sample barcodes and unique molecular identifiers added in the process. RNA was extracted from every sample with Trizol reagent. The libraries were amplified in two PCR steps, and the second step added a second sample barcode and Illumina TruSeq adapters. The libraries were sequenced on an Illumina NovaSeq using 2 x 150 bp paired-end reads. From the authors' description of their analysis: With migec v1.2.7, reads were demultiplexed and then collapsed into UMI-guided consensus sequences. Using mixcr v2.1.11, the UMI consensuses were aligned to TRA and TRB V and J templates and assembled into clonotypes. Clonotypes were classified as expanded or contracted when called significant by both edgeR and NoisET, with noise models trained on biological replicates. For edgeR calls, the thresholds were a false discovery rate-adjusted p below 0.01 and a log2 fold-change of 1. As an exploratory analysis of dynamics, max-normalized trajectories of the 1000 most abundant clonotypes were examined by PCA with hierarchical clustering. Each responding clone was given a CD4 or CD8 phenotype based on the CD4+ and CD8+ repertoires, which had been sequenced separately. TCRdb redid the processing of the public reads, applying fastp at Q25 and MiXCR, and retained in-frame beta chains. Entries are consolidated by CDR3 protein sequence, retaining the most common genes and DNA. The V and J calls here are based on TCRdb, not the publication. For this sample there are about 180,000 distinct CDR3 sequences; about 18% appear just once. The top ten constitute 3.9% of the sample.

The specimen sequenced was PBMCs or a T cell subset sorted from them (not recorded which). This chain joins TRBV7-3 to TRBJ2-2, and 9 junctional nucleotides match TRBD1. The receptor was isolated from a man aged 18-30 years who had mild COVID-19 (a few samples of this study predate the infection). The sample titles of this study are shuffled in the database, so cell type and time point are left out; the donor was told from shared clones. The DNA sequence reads TGTGCCAGCAGCCCCGGGACAGGGTTAACCGGGGAGCTGTTTTTT. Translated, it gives CASSPGTGLTGELFF.